This T cell receptor beta chain was observed in a study of blood T cell repertoires in COVID-19. Overall study: T cells, B-cell-depleted T cells, or PBMCs supplied cDNA or gDNA.

Per germline, CDR1 SGDLS and CDR2 YYNGEE. Trimming cost V 4 bases and J 4 bases, with 15 bases left between them. This CDR3 is 14 amino acids long. Per the original data handling: By means of reference gene primer amplification, nucleated cell counts were estimated. The method was immunoSEQ multiplex PCR; TCRdb's version includes in-frame clones alone and lacks a portion of them. That table furnishes V, J and clone size, whereas the DNA furnished D and trimming. The sample records 35,000 to 45,000 clones, roughly 87% being singletons. The chain joins TRBV9 to TRBJ2-7, with a weak D call TRBD1 (6 bases). Specimen: peripheral blood. This clonotype originated in a human donor in a cohort sampled during active COVID-19. CDR3 coding DNA: TGTGCCAGCAGCCCCGTGGGGGCTATATACGAGCAGTACTTC. Translated: CASSPVGAIYEQYF.